The clone carrying this TCR beta chain came up a few times. RNA transcripts were the template for amplifying TCR beta CDR3 regions. TCR CDR3 underwent first-round RT-PCR with the HTBI primer set. TCRdb re-derived calls from the multiplex PCR reads in MiXCR, one entry per CDR3 protein. The sample has around 350,000 distinct CDR3 sequences; 13% are singletons. The V gene end was trimmed by 4 bases and the J gene end by 3 bases; junction bases not matched to a gene: 5. The CDR3 length is 14 residues. Germline CDR1 is SGHDN and CDR2 is FVKESK. The data derive from a study of T cells in Graves' hyperthyroidism and ophthalmopathy.

The source is a woman aged 18-29 years with Graves' hyperthyroidism. Material for sequencing was blood. This sequence joins TRBV14 and TRBJ2-7; the match to TRBD1 covers 8 bases. The CDR3 loop reads CASSRPRGLYEQYF. CDR3 bases: TGTGCCAGCAGCCGGCCCAGGGGGCTCTACGAGCAGTACTTC. Complete variable domain (other parts from reference TRBV14 and TRBJ2-7): EAGVTQFPSHSVIEKGQTVTLRCDPISGHDNLYWYRRVMGKEIKFLLHFVKESKQDESGMPNNRFLAERTGGTYSTLKVQPAELEDSGVYFCASSRPRGLYEQYFGPGTRLTVT.